The 32 T cell receptor beta chains below all came from one sample that was sequenced in a study of cytomegalovirus exposure and HLA in healthy donors. Primers: 60 Vbeta forward and 13 Jbeta reverse. Sequencing was performed with immunoSEQ multiplex PCR; in TCRdb, only in-frame clones are kept and a portion is missing. In the table there are 200,000 or so clones, roughly 87% of which are singletons. Sample: PBMCs. All receptors come from a girl under three years old in good health and CMV-seronegative.

The gene calls are TRBV15 and TRBJ1-1; 8 nucleotides agree with TRBD1. The V and J ends lost 4 bases and 8 bases, in that order; junction bases with no gene match: 3. The V gene's germline CDR1 is LNHNV and CDR2 YYDKDF (reference sequence). This CDR3 has 12 residues. The chain's CDR3 is CATSTGGREAFF. DNA of the CDR3: TGTGCCACCAGCACAGGGGGCAGAGAAGCTTTCTTT. The full variable domain, rest sourced from reference TRBV15 and TRBJ1-1, is DAMVIQNPRYQVTQFGKPVTLSCSQTLNHNVMYWYQQKSSQAPKLLFHYYDKDFNNEADTPDNFQSRRPNTSFCFLDIRSPGLGDTAMYLCATSTGGREAFFGQGTRLTVV.

This clone has a single count. The rearrangement uses TRBV9 and TRBJ2-3; possibly TRBD2 for D (5 bases). V gave up 4 bases and J gave up 1 base, with 13 bases separating them. The CDR3 runs to 15 residues. From germline, CDR1 is SGDLS and CDR2 YYNGEE. The CDR3 sequence: CASSPRGRGTDTQYF. The CDR3 DNA is TGTGCCAGCAGCCCTCGCGGGCGGGGCACAGATACGCAGTATTTT.

The gene calls are TRBV7-9 and TRBJ2-1; 8 nucleotides agree with TRBD2. With V trimmed by 5 bases and J by 2 bases, 5 bases remained unmatched. There are 15 residues in the CDR3. Germline V CDR1 and CDR2: SEHNR, FQNEAQ (reference sequence). The DNA for the CDR3 is TGTGCCAGCAGCCGCCAGACTAGCGCCTACAATGAGCAGTTCTTC. Protein product: CASSRQTSAYNEQFF.

The chain links TRBV27 to TRBJ1-5; maybe TRBD1 (6 bases). This CDR3 region has 14 residues. Germline loops: CDR1 MNHEY, CDR2 SMNVEV (reference sequence). Deletions cut 8 bases from V and 4 bases from J, with 15 bases between. The CDR3 nucleotides read TGTGCCAGCGGCCACCCGCAGGGGAATCAGCCCCAGCATTTT. It specifies CASGHPQGNQPQHF.

The chain recombines TRBV10-2 with TRBJ1-2, with D possibly matching TRBD1 (6 bases). Germline values: CDR1 WSHSY, CDR2 SAAADI. The V end was cut by 3 bases, the J end by 2 bases, with 7 bases between. The CDR3 has 13 residues. Here the CDR3 DNA reads TGCGCCAGCAGTGAAACAGGGAACTATGGCTACACCTTC. Its protein product is CASSETGNYGYTF.

The rearrangement links TRBV5-1 to TRBJ1-6; 8 nucleotides match TRBD1. After removal of 5 bases from V and 5 bases from J, the junction contained 9 bases not matched to a gene. The CDR3 runs to 16 residues. The germline V gene has CDR1 SGHRS and CDR2 YFSETQ. CDR3 loop: CASRTGTGEDNSPLHF. For the CDR3, the DNA is TGCGCCAGCAGAACCGGGACAGGAGAAGATAATTCACCCCTCCACTTT.

J is TRBJ2-7 and V is TRBV29-1; 8 bases align to TRBD1. The CDR3 sequence is 14 residues long. The germline CDR1 and CDR2 sequences are SQVTM and ANQGSEA. The J segment lost 6 bases and the V segment lost 4 bases, leaving 11 bases of the junction unmatched. CDR3 amino acids: CSVALLAGGGEQYF. CDR3 nucleotide sequence: TGCAGCGTTGCCCTCCTTGCAGGGGGCGGCGAGCAGTACTTC.

The CDR3 here is CAWSGTRGVGYTF. The CDR3, as DNA: TGTGCCTGGTCCGGGACCCGCGGGGTAGGCTACACCTTC. The V call is TRBV30, the J call TRBJ1-2, with D perhaps TRBD1 (5 bases). The CDR3 extends over 13 amino acids. V lost 5 bases, J lost 8 bases, and 18 bases lay in between. Germline V lookup: CDR1 GTSNPN, CDR2 SVGIG (reference sequence).

The chain has TRBV5-6 and TRBJ2-2, with a tentative D call TRBD2 (6 bases). CDR1 is SGHDT, CDR2 YYEEEE, per germline. The ends were cut back, 0 bases at V and 7 bases at J, with 7 bases in the middle. The CDR3 is 13 amino acids. The DNA for the CDR3 is TGTGCCAGCAGCTTGGAGGAGGGCGGGGAGCTGTTTTTT. Residues: CASSLEEGGELFF.

This sequence joins TRBV18 and TRBJ2-5; 7 bases line up with TRBD1. Germline V lookup: CDR1 KGHSH, CDR2 LQKENI. V was pared by 4 bases and J by 2 bases, with 10 bases of the junction left unmatched. CDR3 length: 16 residues. The CDR3 DNA follows: TGTGCCAGCTCACTTAGGACAGGAGTAACACAAGAGACCCAGTACTTC. It specifies CASSLRTGVTQETQYF. Complete variable domain (other parts from reference TRBV18 and TRBJ2-5): NAGVMQNPRHLVRRRGQEARLRCSPMKGHSHVYWYRQLPEEGLKFMVYLQKENIIDESGMPKERFSAEFPKEGPSILRIQQVVRGDSAAYFCASSLRTGVTQETQYFGPGTRLLVL.

The V and J genes are TRBV7-3 and TRBJ2-7; D might be TRBD2 (7 bases). V lost 0 bases, J lost 5 bases, and 14 bases lay in between. The germline CDR1 and CDR2 sequences are SGHTA and FQGTGA. CDR3 length: 15 residues. The CDR3 DNA is TGTGCCAGCAGCTTAACTGGCGGGGGCGAAAACGAGCAGTACTTC. Amino acid sequence: CASSLTGGGENEQYF.

V is TRBV7-9 and J is TRBJ2-1; D perhaps matches TRBD2 (5 bases). Trimming cost V 5 bases and J 6 bases, with 20 bases left between them. The CDR3 covers 16 residues. The germline V gene has CDR1 SEHNR and CDR2 FQNEAQ (reference sequence). The DNA for the CDR3 is TGTGCCAGCAGCCCGCGGGTAGGGAGTGGAACCAATGAGCAGTTCTTC. Translating it yields CASSPRVGSGTNEQFF.

The chain uses TRBV7-3 and TRBJ2-2; 12 nucleotides match TRBD2. The CDR3 sequence is 16 residues long. The V gene's germline CDR1 is SGHTA and CDR2 FQGTGA. V shed 4 bases and J 3 bases; nucleotides not matched to a gene: 3. The CDR3 sequence: CASSSGLAGYTGELFF. The CDR3, as DNA: TGTGCCAGCAGCTCTGGACTAGCGGGATACACCGGGGAGCTGTTTTTT.

This clone was seen a few times. The chain uses TRBV5-4 and TRBJ2-7; the match to TRBD1 covers 9 bases. V dropped 4 bases and J dropped 5; count of bases not matched to a gene: 10. The germline gives CDR1 SGHNT, CDR2 YYREEE (reference sequence). This CDR3 region has 15 residues. DNA for the CDR3: TGTGCCAGCAGCCGGACAGGGGCGCTTTTGGACGAGCAGTACTTC. Translation: CASSRTGALLDEQYF.

The chain uses TRBV19 and TRBJ2-4; 7 positions match TRBD1. Germline values: CDR1 LNHDA, CDR2 SQIVND (reference sequence). The length of the CDR3 is 17 residues. With 6 bases clipped from V and 0 bases from J, the junction kept 11 bases outside the gene matches. In DNA form, the CDR3 reads TGTGCCAGTAGCTACTCGACAGGGAACCTAGCCAAAAACATTCAGTACTTC. It yields the protein CASSYSTGNLAKNIQYF.

The chain has TRBV6-1 and TRBJ1-5; D gene unclear. V was cut by 8 bases and J by 6 bases, with 20 bases left in between. Germline CDR1 is MNHNS and CDR2 is SASEGT. CDR3 length: 15 amino acids. The CDR3, as DNA: TGTGCCAGCGTCCTTTCCCCGAACGGCGGTCAGCCCCAGCATTTT. Its protein is CASVLSPNGGQPQHF.

This clone was picked up one time. CDR3 nucleotides: TGTGCCAGCAGCTTATCATTGACCGGGACAGGGTTTTACGAGCAGTACTTC. Protein: CASSLSLTGTGFYEQYF. V and J are TRBV7-3 and TRBJ2-7; 9 positions agree with TRBD1. CDR1 is SGHTA, CDR2 FQGTGA, per germline. The CDR3 is 17 amino acids. J lost 4 bases, V lost 2 bases, and 12 bases had no gene match.

The chain couples TRBV6-5 to TRBJ2-1; TRBD2 aligns across 7 bases. J lost 2 bases, V lost 0 bases, and 4 bases had no gene match. The CDR3 length is 16 residues. In germline, CDR1 is MNHEY, CDR2 SVGAGI. CDR3 residues: CASSYSRLAAYNEQFF. The DNA for the CDR3 is TGTGCCAGCAGTTACTCACGTCTAGCGGCCTACAATGAGCAGTTCTTC.

V and J are TRBV10-3 and TRBJ1-1, with unresolved D. The V end lost 0 bases, the J end lost 4 bases, and 6 bases lay between the germline ends. CDR1 is ENHRY and CDR2 is SYGVKD in the germline V gene. The CDR3 has 13 residues. CDR3 sequence reads: CAISESHGTEAFF. CDR3 coding DNA: TGTGCCATCAGTGAGTCTCACGGCACTGAAGCTTTCTTT.

In DNA, the CDR3 is TGTGCCAGCAGCCCCGATCGCGGGAGTAACACCGGGGAGCTGTTTTTT. This encodes CASSPDRGSNTGELFF. This chain connects TRBV9 to TRBJ2-2; 7 nucleotides agree with TRBD2. CDR3 size: 16 residues. Germline values: CDR1 SGDLS, CDR2 YYNGEE. V lost 4 bases and J lost 2; bases outside the gene matches: 8. Full variable domain (missing parts from reference TRBV9 and TRBJ2-2): DSGVTQTPKHLITATGQRVTLRCSPRSGDLSVYWYQQSLDQGLQFLIQYYNGEERAKGNILERFSAQQFPDLHSELNLSSLELGDSALYFCASSPDRGSNTGELFFGEGSRLTVL.

The V and J genes are TRBV2 and TRBJ2-5; 14 nucleotides match TRBD2. Germline values: CDR1 SNHLY, CDR2 FYNNEI. The CDR3 consists of 19 residues. J was trimmed by 6 bases and V by 6 bases; bases with no gene match: 18. In DNA form, the CDR3 reads TGTGCCAGCAGCAGCGGGGTGAGACTAGCGGGGGGGCCCGCGAAGACCCAGTACTTC. Its translation: CASSSGVRLAGGPAKTQYF.

The V call is TRBV5-1, the J call TRBJ1-1; D unclear. The CDR3 is 11 residues long. CDR1 is SGHRS and CDR2 is YFSETQ in the germline V gene. The chain's CDR3 is CARPGDTEAFF. The CDR3 DNA follows: TGCGCGAGGCCCGGGGACACTGAAGCTTTCTTT.

V and J are TRBV30 and TRBJ1-1, with D perhaps TRBD1 (5 bases). With 0 bases removed from V and 1 base from J, the gap between germline ends came to 9 bases. The CDR3 spans 14 residues. CDR1 and CDR2 from the germline V gene are GTSNPN and SVGIG (reference sequence). Written as DNA, the CDR3 is TGTGCCTGGAGTGTACCAGGGCGGAACACTGAAGCTTTCTTT. This sequence encodes CAWSVPGRNTEAFF. The variable domain in full, completed from reference TRBV30 and TRBJ1-1, reads SQTIHQWPATLVQPVGSPLSLECTVEGTSNPNLYWYRQAAGRGLQLLFYSVGIGQISSEVPQNLSASRPQDRQFILSSKKLLLSDSGFYLCAWSVPGRNTEAFFGQGTRLTVV.

The rearrangement joins TRBV10-1 to TRBJ2-1; 9 nucleotides match TRBD1. Per germline, CDR1 WNHNN and CDR2 SYGVQD (reference sequence). With V trimmed by 11 bases and J by 6 bases, 5 bases remained unmatched. This CDR3 has 12 amino acids. CDR3: CAGRTGVNEQFF. The CDR3 coding sequence is TGCGCCGGTCGGACAGGGGTCAATGAGCAGTTCTTC.

The chain carries TRBV5-1 and TRBJ1-4; possibly TRBD1 for D (5 bases). The ends were cut back, 3 bases at V and 3 bases at J, with 9 bases in the middle. The CDR3 spans 14 residues. Germline V gene data show CDR1 as SGHRS and CDR2 as YFSETQ. The CDR3 DNA reads as TGCGCCAGCAGCTGGGGACTGTCTAATGAAAAACTGTTTTTT. This codes for CASSWGLSNEKLFF.

The chain recombines TRBV5-1 with TRBJ2-5; 7 nucleotides align to TRBD1. The assigned J gene may be wrong: the sequence end matches TRBJ2-7 better. The CDR3 totals 15 residues. Germline CDR1 is SGHRS and CDR2 is YFSETQ. The CDR3 DNA is TGCGCCAGCAGCGAACAGGGGTCCCGCTCCTACGAGCAGTACTTC. This gives the protein CASSEQGSRSYEQYF.

J is TRBJ2-7 and V is TRBV27; TRBD2 matches 8 bases. This CDR3 contains 16 residues. The germline V gene has CDR1 MNHEY and CDR2 SMNVEV (reference sequence). V trimming: 3 bases; J trimming: 2 bases; junction bases outside the gene matches: 9. The CDR3 DNA reads TGTGCCAGCAGTTTTGCGGGAGGATCTGGGACCTACGAGCAGTACTTC. Protein: CASSFAGGSGTYEQYF.

The chain employs TRBV6-1 and TRBJ1-2; 7 nucleotides line up with TRBD1. This CDR3 has 14 amino acids. V lost 2 bases to trimming and J lost 8 bases; unmatched junction nucleotides: 8. CDR1 is MNHNS, CDR2 SASEGT, per germline. CDR3 amino acids: CASSENRQGGGYTF. CDR3 nucleotide sequence: TGTGCCAGCAGTGAAAACAGACAGGGTGGAGGCTACACCTTC.

A remark on this clone: The junction departs from the called germline gene at one end, perhaps through a read error. The chain carries TRBV7-7 and TRBJ2-7, with D possibly called TRBD1 or TRBD2 (5 bases each). CDR1 and CDR2 from the germline V gene are SSHAT and FNYEAQ (reference sequence). The CDR3 is 13 amino acids. The CDR3 sequence: CASSLGEYYEQYF. The CDR3 coding sequence is TGTGCTAGCAGCTTAGGGGAGTACTACGAGCAGTACTTC.

The V call is TRBV19, the J call TRBJ1-4; 9 bases align to TRBD1. After removal of 2 bases from V and 5 bases from J, the junction contained 6 bases not matched to a gene. The CDR3 has 16 amino acids. In germline, CDR1 is LNHDA, CDR2 SQIVND (reference sequence). CDR3 loop: CASSISGQGWNEKLFF. The CDR3 nucleotides are TGTGCCAGTAGTATATCGGGACAGGGATGGAATGAAAAACTGTTTTTT.

This clone was detected once. The chain joins TRBV30 to TRBJ2-7; 9 bases align to TRBD2. CDR1 is GTSNPN, CDR2 SVGIG, per germline (reference sequence). This CDR3 is built from 14 residues. V shed 0 bases, J shed 4 bases, and the junction held 4 bases outside the gene matches. The CDR3 DNA is TGTGCCTGGAGTGTAATTAGCGGGGGATACGAGCAGTACTTC. As protein: CAWSVISGGYEQYF.

This chain links TRBV9 with TRBJ1-1; D is possibly TRBD1 (6 bases). CDR1 and CDR2 (germline): SGDLS, YYNGEE. The CDR3 loop spans 14 amino acids. Deletions cut 0 bases from V and 4 bases from J, with 10 bases between. In DNA, the CDR3 is TGTGCCAGCAGCGTAGAGCAGGGGAGCACTGAAGCTTTCTTT. Translation gives CASSVEQGSTEAFF.